This TCR beta chain was captured by sequencing in a study of blood T cell repertoires in COVID-19. Looked up from germline, CDR1 is DFQATT and CDR2 is SNEGSKA (reference sequence). The trim removed 3 bases at V and 0 bases at J, leaving 10 bases unmatched. The CDR3 extends over 16 amino acids. The table came from immunoSEQ multiplex PCR; TCRdb's copy has only in-frame clones and leaves some out. This table holds around 100,000 clones, less than 95% found once. The chain carries TRBV20-1 and TRBJ2-7; 8 positions match TRBD2. The TCR sequence derives from a man aged 50 to 60 with acute or convalescent COVID-19. The material sequenced was peripheral blood. CDR3 sequence (DNA): TGCAGTGCTAGTGGGCCAACTAGCGGACTCTCCTACGAGCAGTACTTC. Its translation is CSASGPTSGLSYEQYF.